The 29 T cell receptor beta chains presented below share a single source sample, sequenced in a study of CD8 T cells and mutated HIV epitopes. Oligo-dT primers carrying well-specific UMIs primed single-cell cDNA in a Smart-seq2 and MARS-Seq hybrid method. Nested PCR used template-switch oligo forward primers and barcoded TCR alpha and beta reverse primers. TCRdb used MiXCR to reprocess the single-cell sequencing reads, holding one entry per CDR3 protein. Of about 200 distinct CDR3 sequences in the sample, around 48% were seen once. Specified time point: sampled during acute HIV-1 infection (about 23-92 days post infection). The sequencing here drew on CD8+ T cells sorted from blood by dual tetramer staining, taken during acute HIV infection. Subset: cells binding both NAE and AE RF10 tetramers (cross-reactive), unstimulated. The receptors were sampled from a man between 18 and 35 years old with HIV-1 infection.

The chain is built from TRBV15 and TRBJ2-7; TRBD2 is a possible D gene (6 bases). The V end was cut by 4 bases, the J end by 2 bases, with 12 bases between. In germline, CDR1 is LNHNV, CDR2 YYDKDF (reference sequence). This CDR3 is built from 14 residues. CDR3 in amino acids: CATSTSAGTYEQYF. Here the CDR3 DNA reads TGTGCCACCAGCACTAGCGCTGGGACCTACGAGCAGTACTTC.

This clonotype was seen more than once but under ten times. CDR3: CASAPDGDTQYYEQYF. The CDR3 nucleotides read TGCGCCAGCGCCCCGGACGGAGATACGCAGTATTACGAGCAGTACTTC. The rearrangement links TRBV4-1 to TRBJ2-7; D not certain. The V end lost 8 bases, the J end lost 4 bases, and 24 bases lay between the germline ends. The CDR3 consists of 16 residues. Germline V lookup: CDR1 MGHRA, CDR2 YSYEKL.

This clonotype is categorized as hyperexpanded. The CDR3 coding sequence is TGCGCCAGCAGCCACACTAGCGGGGGCGTCTACGAGCAGTACTTC. It codes for CASSHTSGGVYEQYF. This chain connects TRBV4-1 to TRBJ2-7, with 11 bases aligning to TRBD2. Trimming took 3 bases from V and 3 from J; bases not matched to a gene: 4. The CDR3 is made up of 15 amino acids. Germline assignment: CDR1 MGHRA and CDR2 YSYEKL.

This rearrangement joins TRBV4-1 to TRBJ2-7; maybe TRBD2 (6 bases). Germline V gives CDR1 MGHRA, CDR2 YSYEKL. The CDR3 spans 16 residues. V shed 1 base and J shed 2 bases, with 15 bases lying between them. The CDR3 DNA reads as TGCGCCAGCAGCCAAGGGGCTAGCGCTGGGACCTACGAGCAGTACTTC. This gives the protein CASSQGASAGTYEQYF.

In this sample, this clonotype turned up a few times. The J gene is TRBJ2-7, the V gene TRBV4-1; 13 positions agree with TRBD2. Germline lookup yields CDR1 MGHRA and CDR2 YSYEKL. The CDR3 is 17 residues long. V lost 3 bases and J lost 0; bases outside the gene matches: 5. The CDR3 sequence is CASSHTSGGGGSYEQYF. The CDR3 DNA is TGCGCCAGCAGCCACACTAGCGGGGGGGGGGGCTCCTACGAGCAGTACTTC.

The chain joins TRBV4-1 to TRBJ2-1; D is unresolved. Germline V gene data show CDR1 as MGHRA and CDR2 as YSYEKL. V was cut by 8 bases and J by 9 bases, with 14 bases left in between. The CDR3 covers 12 residues. The CDR3 loop reads CASAPGGAEQFF. The CDR3 coding sequence is TGCGCCAGCGCCCCGGGCGGAGCTGAGCAGTTCTTC.

This clonotype was counted only a few times. The chain combines TRBV15 with TRBJ2-7; D is unclear. This CDR3 has 15 amino acids. Germline V gene data show CDR1 as LNHNV and CDR2 as YYDKDF (reference sequence). Deletions cut 3 bases from V and 1 base from J, with 13 bases between. The chain's CDR3 is CATSSPQDGSYEQYF. The CDR3 DNA reads as TGTGCCACCAGCAGCCCTCAGGACGGTTCCTACGAGCAGTACTTC.

The V gene is TRBV2, the J gene TRBJ1-1; D uncertain. Germline V gene data show CDR1 as SNHLY and CDR2 as FYNNEI. The CDR3 runs 8 residues. V was cut by 0 bases and J by 13 bases, with 0 bases left in between. The CDR3 bases are TGTGCCAGCAGTGAAGCTTTCTTT. The encoded protein is CASSEAFF. Combining the CDR3 with reference TRBV2 and TRBJ1-1 gives the whole variable domain EPEVTQTPSHQVTQMGQEVILRCVPISNHLYFYWYRQILGQKVEFLVSFYNNEISEKSEIFDDQFSVERPDGSNFTLKIRSTKLEDSAMYFCASSEAFFGQGTRLTVV.

The chain carries TRBV20-1 and TRBJ2-7; D gene unclear. The CDR3 contains 12 residues. The germline gives CDR1 DFQATT, CDR2 SNEGSKA (reference sequence). The CDR3 here is CSPQDGSYEQYF. As DNA, the CDR3 is TGCAGCCCTCAGGACGGTTCCTACGAGCAGTACTTC.

Many counts were recorded for this clonotype. This sequence joins TRBV4-1 and TRBJ2-3; 9 bases fit TRBD2. The CDR3 is made up of 13 amino acids. V lost 3 bases to trimming and J lost 6 bases; unmatched junction nucleotides: 1. The germline CDR1 and CDR2 sequences are MGHRA and YSYEKL. As DNA, the CDR3 is TGCGCCAGCAGCCACACTAGCGGGGATACGCAGTATTTT. Its protein is CASSHTSGDTQYF.

The chain employs TRBV4-1 and TRBJ2-7; D might be TRBD2 (7 bases). This CDR3 region has 17 residues. CDR1 is MGHRA and CDR2 is YSYEKL in the germline V gene. V dropped 0 bases and J dropped 3 bases, with 18 bases sitting between them. CDR3 coding DNA: TGCGCCAGCAGCCAAGAAGTGGGGGGCGGGGGCGTCTACGAGCAGTACTTC. As protein: CASSQEVGGGGVYEQYF.

For this clonotype: This probably arose from a read error, given a far larger clone one base away. As the CDR3 is not closed by the conserved phenylalanine or tryptophan, this likely results from a read error. The chain carries TRBV20-1 and TRBJ2-1, with D perhaps TRBD2 (6 bases). The DNA matches TRBJ2-7 better at its end, which makes the J call doubtful. The CDR3 length is 15 residues. Germline values: CDR1 DFQATT, CDR2 SNEGSKA (reference sequence). CDR3 bases: TGCAGTGCTGTACCTTCGGGACTCTTAGTCTACGAGCAGTACTCC. Amino acid sequence: CSAVPSGLLVYEQYS.

This clonotype was recorded only once. Since a far larger clone is one base different, this is likely a read error. V and J are TRBV4-3 and TRBJ2-3; D not resolved. CDR3 size: 12 residues. The germline gives CDR1 LGHNA, CDR2 YSLEER. CDR3 loop: CASSQDGDTQFF. The DNA for the CDR3 is TGCGCCAGCAGCCAAGATGGGGATACGCAGTTTTTT.

Comments on this clonotype: No conserved phenylalanine or tryptophan is present at the end of the CDR3, so a read error is the likely explanation. No DNA is shown, since the ends of the CDR3 on it are uncertain; the CDR3 is the one TCRdb lists. The CDR3 is CATSRVGQG. This rearrangement joins TRBV15 to TRBJ2-3; the table names TRBD1, a call not compared with the DNA. The germline V gene encodes CDR1 LNHNV and CDR2 YYDKDF (reference sequence). The CDR3 adds up to 9 amino acids, both ends counted.

Notes on this clonotype: This likely stems from a read error, as it lies one base from a far larger clone. The V gene is TRBV20-1, the J gene TRBJ2-1; 9 positions match TRBD1. V lost 2 bases and J lost 10; bases outside the gene matches: 12. The CDR3 spans 15 residues. The germline gives CDR1 DFQATT, CDR2 SNEGSKA (reference sequence). The CDR3: CSARPRQGVYPEQFF. CDR3 bases: TGCAGTGCTAGACCTAGACAGGGGGTTTATCCCGAGCAGTTCTTC.

The chain joins TRBV4-1 to TRBJ2-7, with 7 bases that match TRBD1. The CDR3 extends over 16 amino acids. The junction had 11 bases not matched to a gene; V was cut back by 4 bases and J by 2 bases. The germline CDR1 and CDR2 sequences are MGHRA and YSYEKL. In nucleotides, the CDR3 is TGCGCCAGCAGCCCTGGGACGTCCGGGACAGCCTACGAGCAGTACTTC. It yields the protein CASSPGTSGTAYEQYF.

In its sample, this clonotype ranks as large. The chain links TRBV20-1 to TRBJ2-3, with 9 nucleotides matching TRBD1. The J call may not be correct, given that the DNA end is closer to TRBJ2-7. The germline V gene encodes CDR1 DFQATT and CDR2 SNEGSKA (reference sequence). CDR3 size: 15 residues. The DNA for the CDR3 is TGCAGTGCTAGACCTAGACAGGGGGTTTATCCCGAGCAGTACTTC. Protein sequence: CSARPRQGVYPEQYF.

Turning to this clonotype: A read error is likely here: a far larger clone is one base away. The rearrangement uses TRBV6-1 and TRBJ2-3, with a weak D call TRBD2 (5 bases). Germline V gene data show CDR1 as MNHNS and CDR2 as SASEGT. CDR3 length: 12 residues. V was trimmed by 8 bases and J by 14 bases, leaving 20 bases between them. This CDR3 reads CASRELTGTMYF. CDR3 coding DNA: TGTGCCAGCCGAGAACTCACGGGAACCATGTATTTT.

Concerning this clonotype: Given a much more abundant clone one base away, this may be a read error. The genes are TRBV27 and TRBJ1-1, with no clear D. The V gene's germline CDR1 is MNHEY and CDR2 SMNVEV (reference sequence). Trimming removed 4 bases at V and 10 bases at J, with 10 bases between. The CDR3 runs to 11 residues. The CDR3, as DNA: TGTGCCAGCAGTTCCAACAGAGGAGCTTTCTTT. Translation gives CASSSNRGAFF.

This clonotype is large. The V call is TRBV24-1, the J call TRBJ1-2; D remains ambiguous. Germline V CDR1 and CDR2: KGHDR, SFDVKD. Trimming cost V 5 bases and J 4 bases, with 7 bases left between them. The CDR3 runs to 12 residues. CDR3 bases: TGTGCCACCAGTGGTAATGGCTATGGCTACACCTTC. As protein: CATSGNGYGYTF.

This clonotype was seen a handful of times. A read error is the likely source, as a far larger clone sits one nucleotide away. Because it lacks the conserved phenylalanine or tryptophan at the end, this CDR3 is likely a read error. The chain recombines TRBV2 with TRBJ2-3; D is unclear. The DNA end lines up better with TRBJ1-1; the J call may be wrong. The CDR3 length is 11 residues. Germline lookup yields CDR1 SNHLY and CDR2 FYNNEI. The DNA for the CDR3 is TGTGCCAGCAGGGCGGGCACTGAAGCTTTCCTT. Its translation is CASRAGTEAFL.

The CDR3 region has the DNA TGCGCCAGCAGCCACACTAGCGGGGGGGGCTCCTACGAGCAGTACTTC. This translates into CASSHTSGGGSYEQYF. The chain has TRBV4-1 and TRBJ2-7, with 13 bases that match TRBD2. J was trimmed by 0 bases and V by 3 bases; bases with no gene match: 2. The germline V gene encodes CDR1 MGHRA and CDR2 YSYEKL. The length of the CDR3 is 16 residues.

As concerns this clonotype: It is likely a read error: a sequence one base away is far more abundant. The rearrangement uses TRBV27 and TRBJ1-3, with no clear D. The CDR3 sequence is 12 residues long. The germline V gene encodes CDR1 MNHEY and CDR2 SMNVEV (reference sequence). Trimming shortened V by 8 bases and J by 10 bases, and 15 bases separated the two germline ends. CDR3: CASRELMGTIYF. CDR3 sequence (DNA): TGTGCCAGCCGAGAACTCATGGGAACCATATATTTT.

The rearrangement joins TRBV15 to TRBJ2-7; TRBD2 matches 13 bases. Germline V lookup: CDR1 LNHNV, CDR2 YYDKDF (reference sequence). J gave up 3 bases and V 3 bases, and 8 bases lay outside the gene matches. This CDR3 is built from 17 residues. The CDR3 DNA sequence: TGTGCCACCAGCAGCCCTGGGACTAGCGGGGACTTCTACGAGCAGTACTTC. Translated: CATSSPGTSGDFYEQYF.

The chain is built from TRBV15 and TRBJ2-7; a weak D match, TRBD1 (6 bases). The V and J ends lost 5 bases and 3 bases respectively, with 14 bases between them. Germline V lookup: CDR1 LNHNV, CDR2 YYDKDF (reference sequence). The CDR3 spans 14 residues. DNA of the CDR3: TGTGCCACCAGCTCCCAGTCAGGGGTCTACGAGCAGTACTTC. Its translation is CATSSQSGVYEQYF.

In the case of this clonotype: A far larger clone is only one base removed, so a read error is likely. The chain recombines TRBV4-1 with TRBJ2-3; 13 bases align to TRBD2. TRBJ2-7 matches the DNA end more closely, so the J call is doubtful. The CDR3 has 16 residues. CDR1 is MGHRA and CDR2 is YSYEKL in the germline V gene. The CDR3 here is CASSHGTSGDFYEQYF. The CDR3 DNA reads as TGCGCCAGCAGCCATGGGACTAGCGGGGACTTCTACGAGCAGTACTTC.

The chain uses TRBV15 and TRBJ2-7; D is unclear. The germline gives CDR1 LNHNV, CDR2 YYDKDF (reference sequence). Trimming shortened V by 3 bases and J by 0 bases, and 9 bases separated the two germline ends. There are 14 residues in the CDR3. CDR3 DNA sequence: TGTGCCACCAGCAGGACGTTGAGCTCCTACGAGCAGTACTTC. The encoded protein is CATSRTLSSYEQYF. Based on the CDR3 plus reference TRBV15 and TRBJ2-7, the full variable domain is DAMVIQNPRYQVTQFGKPVTLSCSQTLNHNVMYWYQQKSSQAPKLLFHYYDKDFNNEADTPDNFQSRRPNTSFCFLDIRSPGLGDTAMYLCATSRTLSSYEQYFGPGTRLTVT.

By sample fraction, this clonotype is medium-sized. Possible read error: a much larger clone is one base away. The chain combines TRBV4-1 with TRBJ2-7; 7 bases are shared with TRBD2. CDR1 MGHRA and CDR2 YSYEKL come from the germline V gene. The CDR3 totals 17 residues. In nucleotides, the CDR3 is TGCGCCAGCGGCCAAGAAGTGGGGGGGGGGGGCTCCTACGAGCAGTACTTC. Translating gives CASGQEVGGGGSYEQYF.

The chain links TRBV29-1 to TRBJ2-7; D may be TRBD2 (6 bases). The V end was cut by 1 base, the J end by 3 bases, with 16 bases between. The CDR3 totals 15 residues. Per the germline V gene, CDR1 is SQVTM and CDR2 is ANQGSEA. For the CDR3, the DNA is TGCAGCGTTGAAGCTCCGGGACTCTTAGTCTACGAGCAGTACTTC. It translates to CSVEAPGLLVYEQYF.